The entry below describes one T cell receptor beta chain. This sample stems from a study of T cells in Graves' hyperthyroidism and ophthalmopathy. Trimming took 5 bases from V and 0 from J, leaving 8 bases between them. The CDR3 spans 14 residues. Looked up from germline, CDR1 is SGHRS and CDR2 is YFSETQ. It was RNA transcripts that yielded the amplified TCR beta CDR3 regions. When the TCR CDR3 underwent first-round RT-PCR, the HTBI primer set was used. TCRdb re-called the multiplex PCR reads through MiXCR, storing one row per CDR3 protein. Of about 680,000 distinct CDR3 sequences listed, 35% are singletons.

The source is a woman aged 35 to 49 with Graves' hyperthyroidism. Sequencing was carried out using blood. The chain is built from TRBV5-1 and TRBJ2-2; no definite D call. The CDR3 nucleotides are TGCGCCAGCAGTATAAGAGCGAACACCGGGGAGCTGTTTTTT. This translates into CASSIRANTGELFF.